This TCR beta chain was identified during a study of cytomegalovirus exposure and HLA in healthy donors. About this clone itself: What it recognizes is unknown.

The V and J ends lost 4 bases and 2 bases, in that order; junction bases with no gene match: 5. This CDR3 contains 15 residues. Germline lookup yields CDR1 SGHRS and CDR2 YFSETQ. Measured with immunoSEQ multiplex PCR; TCRdb has only the in-frame clones, and not every one. The sample has about 240,000 clones; approximately 86% are singletons. Overall study findings and caveats: The study labeled 180 or so TCR beta chains cytomegalovirus-associated. The study found most TCR sequences rare, yet found some public TCRs in many donors. As was reported, the classifier diagnosed cytomegalovirus status with high specificity and sensitivity.

The sample was PBMCs. The receptor comes from a woman in her 30s in good health and CMV-seropositive. The rearrangement uses TRBV5-1 and TRBJ2-2, with 7 bases matching TRBD1. The CDR3 nucleotides read TGCGCCAGCAGCCCAGGACAGGCTAACACCGGGGAGCTGTTTTTT. Translation: CASSPGQANTGELFF.